Following are 31 T cell receptor beta chains from one sample sequenced in a study of T-cell reconstitution after alpha-beta-depleted transplantation in children. It was with unique molecular identifiers that the TCRbeta library was prepared. MiXCR, applied by TCRdb to the PCR reads, yields one record per CDR3 protein. The sample contains approximately 1,000,000 distinct CDR3 sequences, 25% to 30% of which appear only once. This specimen was PBMCs, mostly from graft donor cells, taken 360 days after TCRalphabeta/CD19-depleted stem cell transplant. Receptors were obtained from a boy less than two years old who had a stem cell transplant for SCID, so the T cells may come from the graft donor.

The rearrangement joins TRBV5-1 to TRBJ2-3, with D unresolved. The V gene lost 3 bases and the J gene lost 2 bases, with 10 bases spanning the gap. The CDR3 sequence is 14 residues long. Germline V lookup: CDR1 SGHRS, CDR2 YFSETQ. This CDR3 reads CASSSASPTDTQYF. CDR3 bases: TGCGCCAGCAGCTCGGCCTCCCCCACAGATACGCAGTATTTT.

The rearrangement joins TRBV4-1 to TRBJ2-3, with TRBD1 matching 9 bases. This CDR3 is 15 amino acids long. V lost 5 bases, J lost 5 bases, and 8 bases stayed unmatched. The germline gives CDR1 MGHRA, CDR2 YSYEKL. CDR3 amino acids: CASSGPGQGLDTQYF. DNA of the CDR3: TGCGCCAGCAGCGGACCGGGACAGGGTTTAGATACGCAGTATTTT.

The genes are TRBV3-1 and TRBJ1-1; no reliable D call. This CDR3 comprises 14 residues. Trimming took 5 bases from V and 2 from J, leaving 12 bases between them. CDR1 is LGHDT, CDR2 YNNKEL, per germline (reference sequence). The CDR3 DNA is TGTGCCAGCAGCAAGGAACGGGGAAACACTGAAGCTTTCTTT. Translated, it gives CASSKERGNTEAFF.

This clonotype appeared a few times. The chain couples TRBV27 to TRBJ2-3; D is ambiguous. The CDR3 loop spans 14 amino acids. CDR1 is MNHEY, CDR2 SMNVEV, per germline (reference sequence). The V and J ends lost 6 bases and 2 bases respectively, with 12 bases between them. The CDR3 is CASRLGRYTDTQYF. The CDR3 bases are TGTGCCAGCAGATTGGGCCGATACACAGATACGCAGTATTTT.

The chain combines TRBV2 with TRBJ2-7; 9 nucleotides agree with TRBD2. Germline CDR1 SNHLY, CDR2 FYNNEI. The V segment lost 4 bases and the J segment 5 bases; nucleotides outside the gene matches: 6. There are 14 residues in the CDR3. As DNA, the CDR3 is TGTGCCAGCAGTGGGGGACTAGCTATCGACGAGCAGTACTTC. As protein: CASSGGLAIDEQYF. The entire variable domain, with the rest obtained from reference TRBV2 and TRBJ2-7, is as follows: EPEVTQTPSHQVTQMGQEVILRCVPISNHLYFYWYRQILGQKVEFLVSFYNNEISEKSEIFDDQFSVERPDGSNFTLKIRSTKLEDSAMYFCASSGGLAIDEQYFGPGTRLTVT.

This clonotype was found a few times. The gene calls are TRBV20-1 and TRBJ2-1; D tentatively fits TRBD1 or TRBD2 (5 bases each). This CDR3 is built from 19 residues. V lost 3 bases, J lost 0 bases, and 24 bases lay in between. The germline CDR1 and CDR2 sequences are DFQATT and SNEGSKA (reference sequence). Here the CDR3 DNA reads TGCAGTGCTAGGGCCCCGACAGAGGGAAGGGGAATCTCCTACAATGAGCAGTTCTTC. Its protein product is CSARAPTEGRGISYNEQFF.

The chain joins TRBV5-6 to TRBJ2-3; D is ambiguous. Germline V lookup: CDR1 SGHDT, CDR2 YYEEEE. Trimming pared 4 bases from V and 0 bases from J, leaving 12 bases between. The length of the CDR3 is 15 residues. The CDR3 protein is CASSRPTASTDTQYF. The CDR3 bases are TGTGCCAGCAGCCGTCCGACGGCCAGCACAGATACGCAGTATTTT.

The rearrangement links TRBV5-1 to TRBJ2-7; 7 bases are shared with TRBD1. CDR1 SGHRS and CDR2 YFSETQ come from the germline V gene. V was clipped by 0 bases and J by 4 bases; unmatched bases: 7. The CDR3 runs to 15 residues. In DNA, the CDR3 is TGCGCCAGCAGCTTGGAGGGGACAGTGGGTTACGAGCAGTACTTC. It encodes CASSLEGTVGYEQYF.

This clonotype came up a few times. V gene TRBV19 combines with J gene TRBJ2-7; D may be TRBD1 (5 bases). The germline V and J ends were trimmed by 5 bases and 1 base, with 15 bases remaining between them. The CDR3 totals 15 residues. Per germline, CDR1 LNHDA and CDR2 SQIVND (reference sequence). The CDR3 loop is CASSAKGPPSYEQYF. In nucleotides, the CDR3 is TGTGCCAGTAGTGCAAAGGGGCCTCCTTCCTACGAGCAGTACTTC.

There are a few counts of this clonotype. The chain couples TRBV7-2 to TRBJ2-7; D is ambiguous. The CDR3 length is 13 residues. Trimming stripped 2 bases from V and 6 bases from J, with 11 bases between. Germline V gene data show CDR1 as SGHTA and CDR2 as FQGNSA. CDR3 protein: CASSLRSGVEQYF. In DNA, the CDR3 is TGTGCCAGCAGCTTAAGGTCGGGTGTCGAGCAGTACTTC.

This clonotype was seen only a few times. DNA of the CDR3: TGTGCCAGCAGCGCCCGGACAGGGGACGCCTACGAGCAGTACTTC. Translation: CASSARTGDAYEQYF. This chain links TRBV9 with TRBJ2-7, with 9 bases identical to TRBD1. Trimming took 3 bases from V and 2 from J; bases not matched to a gene: 6. The CDR3 length is 15 residues. Germline-derived CDR1 and CDR2 are SGDLS and YYNGEE.

The J gene is TRBJ2-5, the V gene TRBV2, with 7 positions matching TRBD1. With V trimmed by 7 bases and J by 2 bases, 4 bases remained unmatched. The CDR3 covers 13 residues. The germline CDR1 and CDR2 sequences are SNHLY and FYNNEI. CDR3 bases: TGTGCCAGCACCTGGGACAGTCAAGAGACCCAGTACTTC. Amino acids: CASTWDSQETQYF.

Only a few counts were recorded for this clonotype. This chain links TRBV2 with TRBJ2-1; 10 bases align to TRBD1. Germline-derived CDR1 and CDR2 are SNHLY and FYNNEI. V lost 10 bases to trimming and J lost 9 bases; unmatched junction nucleotides: 12. There are 14 residues in the CDR3. The CDR3 is CANRQGAFGGEQFF. The DNA for the CDR3 is TGTGCCAACCGACAGGGGGCATTTGGCGGTGAGCAGTTCTTC.

This chain links TRBV20-1 with TRBJ2-1; 9 bases line up with TRBD1. Germline trimming cut 3 bases from V and 5 bases from J; bases unmatched to any gene: 5. This CDR3 comprises 14 residues. Germline-derived CDR1 and CDR2 are DFQATT and SNEGSKA (reference sequence). CDR3 nucleotides: TGCAGTGCTAGCCGGGACAGGGTAAACAATGAGCAGTTCTTC. Residues: CSASRDRVNNEQFF.

This chain joins TRBV12-3 or TRBV12-4 and TRBJ1-6; the match to TRBD1 covers 8 bases. CDR3 length equals 14 residues. V dropped 6 bases and J dropped 7; count of bases not matched to a gene: 5. This CDR3 is CASSSQGANSPLHF. DNA for the CDR3: TGTGCCAGCAGCAGCCAGGGGGCAAATTCACCCCTCCACTTT.

The V and J genes are TRBV11-2 and TRBJ1-1, with a tentative D call TRBD1 (6 bases). Germline CDR1 is SGHAT and CDR2 is FQNNGV. The CDR3 runs 17 residues. V lost 0 bases, J lost 1 base, and 15 bases lay in between. The CDR3 region has the DNA TGTGCCAGCAGCTTAGATCGGAGGGGGATGAGGAACACTGAAGCTTTCTTT. Translation gives CASSLDRRGMRNTEAFF. The full variable domain, completed using reference TRBV11-2 and TRBJ1-1, is EAGVAQSPRYKIIEKRQSVAFWCNPISGHATLYWYQQILGQGPKLLIQFQNNGVVDDSQLPKDRFSAERLKGVDSTLKIQPAKLEDSAVYLCASSLDRRGMRNTEAFFGQGTRLTVV.

This clonotype was observed once. The rearrangement uses TRBV2 and TRBJ1-5; 8 positions agree with TRBD1. CDR1 and CDR2 (germline): SNHLY, FYNNEI. The CDR3 is made up of 17 amino acids. The V segment lost 8 bases and the J segment 5 bases; nucleotides outside the gene matches: 17. The CDR3 nucleotides read TGTGCCAGCTCCGGCGCTTCTTCCAGGGGGCGGCATCAGCCCCAGCATTTT. This gives the protein CASSGASSRGRHQPQHF.

The chain uses TRBV3-1 and TRBJ2-7, with D hard to call. Germline-derived CDR1 and CDR2 are LGHDT and YNNKEL (reference sequence). CDR3 length: 15 amino acids. V was pared by 1 base and J by 2 bases, with 12 bases between. As DNA, the CDR3 is TGTGCCAGCAGCCAAGCTTTTTCCTATACCTACGAGCAGTACTTC. It yields the protein CASSQAFSYTYEQYF.

This clonotype was seen a handful of times. V usage is TRBV29-1 and J usage is TRBJ2-2; TRBD1 matches at 9 bases. There are 14 residues in the CDR3. The germline CDR1 and CDR2 sequences are SQVTM and ANQGSEA. V lost 4 bases to trimming and J lost 5 bases; unmatched junction nucleotides: 5. CDR3 nucleotides: TGCAGCGTTGGGGACAGGGCCCCTACCGGGGAGCTGTTTTTT. As protein: CSVGDRAPTGELFF.

This clonotype came up a few times. V and J are TRBV4-2 and TRBJ2-2, with 9 bases fitting TRBD1. This CDR3 region has 17 residues. J was trimmed by 1 base and V by 3 bases; bases with no gene match: 6. The germline CDR1 and CDR2 sequences are LGHNA and YNFKEQ. The CDR3 region is CASSHGNRGLNTGELFF. The CDR3 nucleotides read TGTGCCAGCAGCCACGGTAACAGGGGGCTGAACACCGGGGAGCTGTTTTTT.

The chain couples TRBV12-3 or TRBV12-4 to TRBJ2-3; a weak D match, TRBD1 (6 bases). Trimming shortened V by 6 bases and J by 4 bases, and 26 bases separated the two germline ends. The CDR3 spans 18 residues. In DNA form, the CDR3 reads TGTGCCAGCAGCTGGGGGCCCCGTGAGATCAGGGAGTCAGATACGCAGTATTTT. Protein product: CASSWGPREIRESDTQYF.

The chain carries TRBV5-6 and TRBJ2-3; 7 nucleotides agree with TRBD2. Germline lookup yields CDR1 SGHDT and CDR2 YYEEEE. The V gene end was trimmed by 7 bases and the J gene end by 2 bases; junction bases not matched to a gene: 13. The CDR3 runs to 16 residues. CDR3 sequence: CASRGDRQWDTDTQYF. CDR3 nucleotide sequence: TGTGCCAGCCGGGGGGACCGGCAGTGGGACACAGATACGCAGTATTTT.

This clonotype was detected many times. The chain links TRBV3-1 to TRBJ2-3; no reliable D call. Germline CDR1 reads LGHDT; CDR2 reads YNNKEL (reference sequence). The CDR3 contains 11 residues. V lost 1 base and J lost 4, with 0 bases in between. CDR3: CASSQADTQYF. In DNA form, the CDR3 reads TGTGCCAGCAGCCAAGCAGATACGCAGTATTTT.

This clonotype has more than one count but fewer than ten. The chain links TRBV3-1 to TRBJ1-2; D uncertain. The CDR3 contains 13 residues. Germline loops: CDR1 LGHDT, CDR2 YNNKEL (reference sequence). V lost 4 bases, J lost 2 bases, and 8 bases lay in between. The CDR3 DNA is TGTGCCAGCAGCCCCCAGGAAAACTATGGCTACACCTTC. Translating it yields CASSPQENYGYTF.

For this clonotype: A much larger clone lies a single base off, so this may be a read error. The chain couples TRBV9 to TRBJ2-7; 7 bases are shared with TRBD1. This CDR3 is built from 18 residues. Germline-derived CDR1 and CDR2 are SGDLS and YYNGEE. The V and J ends lost 4 bases and 6 bases, in that order; junction bases with no gene match: 22. The CDR3 coding sequence is TGTGCCAGCAGCCCAATAGACTTATTGGGGACAGTGGGCCCCGAGCAGTACTTC. It is translated as CASSPIDLLGTVGPEQYF.

The table lists this clonotype with a few counts. The V call is TRBV5-1, the J call TRBJ2-3; D ambiguous. Germline CDR1 reads SGHRS; CDR2 reads YFSETQ. V was pared by 0 bases and J by 6 bases, with 14 bases between. This CDR3 is built from 15 residues. The CDR3 here is CASSLAGGFVDTQYF. CDR3 nucleotide sequence: TGCGCCAGCAGCTTGGCCGGTGGGTTTGTGGATACGCAGTATTTT.

The genes are TRBV5-6 and TRBJ2-7; 9 bases match TRBD1. This CDR3 has 19 amino acids. V was clipped by 4 bases and J by 2 bases; unmatched bases: 19. Germline V gene data show CDR1 as SGHDT and CDR2 as YYEEEE. CDR3 bases: TGTGCCAGCAGCCCCACCGGGACAGGGTCTCTTCGCGGAACCTACGAGCAGTACTTC. Its protein is CASSPTGTGSLRGTYEQYF. Full variable domain (remainder filled in from reference TRBV5-6 and TRBJ2-7): DAGVTQSPTHLIKTRGQQVTLRCSPKSGHDTVSWYQQALGQGPQFIFQYYEEEERQRGNFPDRFSGHQFPNYSSELNVNALLLGDSALYLCASSPTGTGSLRGTYEQYFGPGTRLTVT.

The V gene is TRBV5-1, the J gene TRBJ2-7; no firm D call. Germline V gives CDR1 SGHRS, CDR2 YFSETQ. The CDR3 consists of 14 residues. The V gene lost 2 bases and the J gene lost 2 bases, with 11 bases spanning the gap. CDR3 sequence (DNA): TGCGCCAGCAGCTTTTCCCGAGGAACCTACGAGCAGTACTTC. Its translation is CASSFSRGTYEQYF.

The chain is built from TRBV11-3 and TRBJ2-2; 10 bases line up with TRBD1. J gave up 3 bases and V 5 bases, and 3 bases lay outside the gene matches. The CDR3 covers 15 residues. Germline assignment: CDR1 SGHNT and CDR2 YENEEA. The CDR3 sequence: CASSNGQGDTGELFF. The CDR3 nucleotides are TGTGCCAGCAGCAATGGACAGGGGGACACCGGGGAGCTGTTTTTT.

This clonotype was picked up a small number of times. CDR3 region: CASSYSGTGGIHEQYF. CDR3 nucleotide sequence: TGTGCCAGCAGTTACTCTGGGACAGGGGGAATCCACGAGCAGTACTTC. The rearrangement links TRBV6-5 to TRBJ2-7; 11 bases agree with TRBD1. This CDR3 has 16 residues. Germline trimming cut 0 bases from V and 5 bases from J; bases unmatched to any gene: 6. CDR1 and CDR2 (germline): MNHEY, SVGAGI.

The rearrangement uses TRBV12-3 or TRBV12-4 and TRBJ1-2; 7 bases are shared with TRBD1. The J segment lost 7 bases and the V segment lost 5 bases, leaving 7 bases of the junction unmatched. This CDR3 comprises 13 residues. This chain's CDR3 is CASSPQGRLGYTF. The CDR3 DNA is TGTGCCAGCAGTCCACAGGGGCGGCTTGGCTACACCTTC.